The entry below gives a single T cell receptor (beta chain) sequence along with its context. Its target is unknown. These data originate in a study of PD-1 blockade in classical Hodgkin lymphoma. TCRdb keeps only in-frame clones here, not all; method: immunoSEQ multiplex PCR. Altogether around 19,000 clones are present, approximately 80% being singletons, with the ten largest covering about 7.7%. Study-wide results and limits: Repertoire difference causes, possibly disease activity or prior therapy, remain undefined. By C4D1 there was a significant rise in CD4+ TCR diversity but not in CD8+ TCR diversity. Complete responders had baseline diversity similar to newly diagnosed patients. Relapsed/refractory patients reportedly had the lowest baseline TCR diversity, below newly diagnosed patients, who were below healthy donors.

The time point was: cycle 4 day 1 (C4D1), after 6 weeks of nivolumab. After autologous stem cell transplantation all patients relapsed, and prior brentuximab vedotin exposure differed between cohorts. Germline V CDR1 and CDR2: GTSNPN, SVGIG (reference sequence). Trimming removed 0 bases at V and 0 bases at J, with 12 bases between. This CDR3 region has 15 residues. The rearrangement joins TRBV30 to TRBJ2-7, with D possibly TRBD1 on 5 matching bases. The sequences come from peripheral blood mononuclear cells (PBMCs), collected before the fourth cycle of nivolumab. The sequence was obtained from a human donor with classical Hodgkin lymphoma. The CDR3, as DNA: TGTGCCTGGAGTGTAAAGTGGGGCCTCTCCTACGAGCAGTACTTC. Residues: CAWSVKWGLSYEQYF.